Listed here are 11 T cell receptor beta chains from one sample, sequenced in a study of cytomegalovirus exposure and HLA in healthy donors. PCR primers comprised 60 Vbeta and 13 Jbeta primers. Produced via immunoSEQ multiplex PCR; TCRdb's table is partial and in-frame only. The sample carries roughly 130,000 clones, just under 75% recorded once. The sequencing sample was made of PBMCs. Receptors were obtained from a man aged 40-49 years in good health and CMV-seropositive.

CDR3 in amino acids: CASSPSPRTGNYEQYF. In nucleotides, the CDR3 is TGTGCCAGCAGCCCCTCTCCGCGGACAGGGAACTACGAGCAGTACTTC. The gene calls are TRBV7-6 and TRBJ2-5; the match to TRBD1 covers 8 bases. Judging by the DNA end, TRBJ2-7 fits better; the J call may be wrong. CDR3 size: 16 residues. Germline loops: CDR1 SGHVS, CDR2 FNYEAQ.

This clone has a handful of counts. The chain employs TRBV25-1 and TRBJ2-7; 9 bases are shared with TRBD2. The germline CDR1 and CDR2 sequences are MGHDK and SYGVNS. This CDR3 contains 17 residues. CDR3 residues: CDTQPFDVAGAFYEQYF. The DNA of the CDR3 is TGTGATACGCAGCCGTTCGATGTAGCGGGAGCTTTCTACGAGCAGTACTTC.

V is TRBV10-3 and J is TRBJ1-3; D not certain. The CDR3 sequence is 14 residues long. With 3 bases removed from V and 0 bases from J, the gap between germline ends came to 6 bases. Germline CDR1 and CDR2: ENHRY and SYGVKD. The CDR3 nucleotides read TGTGCCATCAGTGATGGGAGCTCTGGAAACACCATATATTTT. Translating it yields CAISDGSSGNTIYF.

The chain recombines TRBV15 with TRBJ2-7; weak D call: TRBD1 (6 bases). V dropped 0 bases and J dropped 0 bases, with 9 bases sitting between them. Per germline, CDR1 LNHNV and CDR2 YYDKDF (reference sequence). The length of the CDR3 is 15 residues. CDR3 amino acids: CATSRDTGTSYEQYF. CDR3 nucleotide sequence: TGTGCCACCAGCAGAGACACAGGGACCTCCTACGAGCAGTACTTC. The full variable domain, rest sourced from reference TRBV15 and TRBJ2-7, is DAMVIQNPRYQVTQFGKPVTLSCSQTLNHNVMYWYQQKSSQAPKLLFHYYDKDFNNEADTPDNFQSRRPNTSFCFLDIRSPGLGDTAMYLCATSRDTGTSYEQYFGPGTRLTVT.

This clone was counted a single time. V is TRBV7-2 and J is TRBJ2-5, with D possibly matching TRBD1 (6 bases). The CDR3 length is 15 residues. The V end was cut by 4 bases, the J end by 5 bases, with 17 bases between. The germline CDR1 and CDR2 sequences are SGHTA and FQGNSA. The CDR3 DNA reads as TGTGCCAGCAGCTATACACAGGGTTTCCGGGAGACCCAGTACTTC. As protein: CASSYTQGFRETQYF.

This clone was counted once. This chain links TRBV7-6 with TRBJ2-5; D unclear. This CDR3 spans 15 amino acids. V dropped 1 base and J dropped 5 bases, with 14 bases sitting between them. Looked up from germline, CDR1 is SGHVS and CDR2 is FNYEAQ. The CDR3 reads CASSLGSQTWETQYF. CDR3 sequence (DNA): TGTGCCAGCAGCTTAGGATCCCAGACTTGGGAGACCCAGTACTTC.

The rearrangement uses TRBV4-2 and TRBJ2-5, with 15 positions matching TRBD2. With 0 bases clipped from V and 1 base from J, the junction kept 9 bases outside the gene matches. Germline V gene lookup returns CDR1 LGHNA and CDR2 YNFKEQ. This CDR3 is built from 20 residues. CDR3 region: CASSQDEGGTSGRSQETQYF. The DNA for the CDR3 is TGTGCCAGCAGCCAAGATGAAGGGGGGACTAGCGGGAGGTCCCAAGAGACCCAGTACTTC.

The V and J genes are TRBV11-2 and TRBJ2-7; 13 bases line up with TRBD2. Germline values: CDR1 SGHAT, CDR2 FQNNGV. The V and J ends lost 4 bases and 6 bases, in that order; junction bases with no gene match: 6. The CDR3 sequence is 15 residues long. The CDR3 DNA is TGTGCCAGCAGCTCTCGGACTAGCGGGAGAATCGAGCAGTACTTC. Amino acids: CASSSRTSGRIEQYF. The variable domain in full, with the rest retrieved from reference TRBV11-2 and TRBJ2-7, is EAGVAQSPRYKIIEKRQSVAFWCNPISGHATLYWYQQILGQGPKLLIQFQNNGVVDDSQLPKDRFSAERLKGVDSTLKIQPAKLEDSAVYLCASSSRTSGRIEQYFGPGTRLTVT.

A single count supports this clone. The V call is TRBV27, the J call TRBJ2-3; 12 nucleotides match TRBD2. Per the germline V gene, CDR1 is MNHEY and CDR2 is SMNVEV (reference sequence). The CDR3 covers 15 residues. J was trimmed by 3 bases and V by 5 bases; bases with no gene match: 3. As DNA, the CDR3 is TGTGCCAGCAGTCGACTAGCGGGGGCAACAGATACGCAGTATTTT. Its translation: CASSRLAGATDTQYF.

This clone is a singleton in its sample. J is TRBJ2-3 and V is TRBV2; D perhaps matches TRBD1 (6 bases). With 3 bases removed from V and 5 bases from J, the gap between germline ends came to 18 bases. This CDR3 has 16 residues. From germline, CDR1 is SNHLY and CDR2 FYNNEI. The CDR3 coding sequence is TGTGCCAGCAGTGATTTAGGTACAGGGATCGGAGATACGCAGTATTTT. Protein: CASSDLGTGIGDTQYF.

The genes are TRBV27 and TRBJ1-6, with TRBD1 matching 8 bases. The CDR3 runs 15 residues. J lost 7 bases, V lost 0 bases, and 2 bases had no gene match. Germline V CDR1 and CDR2: MNHEY, SMNVEV (reference sequence). The CDR3 DNA is TGTGCCAGCAGTTTATCGGGGACAGGAAATTCACCCCTCCACTTT. This encodes CASSLSGTGNSPLHF.